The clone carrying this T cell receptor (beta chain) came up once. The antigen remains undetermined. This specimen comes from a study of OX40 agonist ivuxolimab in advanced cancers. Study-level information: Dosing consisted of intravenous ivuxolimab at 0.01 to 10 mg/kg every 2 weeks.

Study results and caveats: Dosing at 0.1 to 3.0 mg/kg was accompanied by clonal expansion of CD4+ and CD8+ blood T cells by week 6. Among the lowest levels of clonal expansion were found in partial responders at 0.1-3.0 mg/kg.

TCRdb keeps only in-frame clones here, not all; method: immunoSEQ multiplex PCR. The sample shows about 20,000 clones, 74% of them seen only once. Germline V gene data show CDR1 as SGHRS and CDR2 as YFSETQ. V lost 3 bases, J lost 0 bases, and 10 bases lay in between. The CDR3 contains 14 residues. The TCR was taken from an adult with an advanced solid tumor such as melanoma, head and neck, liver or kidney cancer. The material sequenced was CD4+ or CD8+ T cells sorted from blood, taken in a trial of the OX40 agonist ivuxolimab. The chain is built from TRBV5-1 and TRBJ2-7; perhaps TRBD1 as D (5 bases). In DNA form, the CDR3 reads TGCGCCAGCAGCTGGGGCCCGGACTCCTACGAGCAGTACTTC. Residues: CASSWGPDSYEQYF.